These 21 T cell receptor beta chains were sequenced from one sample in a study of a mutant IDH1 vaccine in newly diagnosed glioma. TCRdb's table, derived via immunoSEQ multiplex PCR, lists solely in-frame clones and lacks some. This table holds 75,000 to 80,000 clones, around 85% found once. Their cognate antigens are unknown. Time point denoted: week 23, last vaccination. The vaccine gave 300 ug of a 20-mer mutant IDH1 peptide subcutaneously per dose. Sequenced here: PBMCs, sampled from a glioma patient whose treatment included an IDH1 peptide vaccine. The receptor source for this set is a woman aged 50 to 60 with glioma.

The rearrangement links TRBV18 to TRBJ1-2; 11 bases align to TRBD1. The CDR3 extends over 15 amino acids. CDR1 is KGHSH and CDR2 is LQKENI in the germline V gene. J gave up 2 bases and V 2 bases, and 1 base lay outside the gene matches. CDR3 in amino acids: CASSPGQGANYGYTF. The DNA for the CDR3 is TGTGCCAGCTCACCAGGACAGGGGGCCAACTATGGCTACACCTTC.

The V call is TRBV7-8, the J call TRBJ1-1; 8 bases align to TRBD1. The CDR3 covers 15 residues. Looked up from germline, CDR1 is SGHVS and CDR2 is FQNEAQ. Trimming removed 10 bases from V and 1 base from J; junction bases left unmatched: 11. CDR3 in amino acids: CATLLQGAANTEAFF. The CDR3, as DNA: TGTGCCACCCTTCTCCAGGGGGCGGCGAACACTGAAGCTTTCTTT.

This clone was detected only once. The CDR3 DNA reads as TGTGCCTGGGCCCTAGCGGGGCAGAGAAATGAGCAGTTCTTC. Amino acid sequence: CAWALAGQRNEQFF. The chain has TRBV30 and TRBJ2-1, with 9 nucleotides matching TRBD2. V was pared by 5 bases and J by 7 bases, with 9 bases of the junction left unmatched. CDR3 length: 14 amino acids. Germline V gene sequence: CDR1 GTSNPN, CDR2 SVGIG (reference sequence).

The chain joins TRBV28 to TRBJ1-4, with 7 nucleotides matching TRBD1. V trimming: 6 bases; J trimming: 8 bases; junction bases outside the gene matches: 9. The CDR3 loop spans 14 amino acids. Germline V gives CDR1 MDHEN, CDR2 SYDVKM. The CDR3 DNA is TGTGCCAGCAGCATCCCGACAGGGAACGAAAAACTGTTTTTT. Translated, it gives CASSIPTGNEKLFF.

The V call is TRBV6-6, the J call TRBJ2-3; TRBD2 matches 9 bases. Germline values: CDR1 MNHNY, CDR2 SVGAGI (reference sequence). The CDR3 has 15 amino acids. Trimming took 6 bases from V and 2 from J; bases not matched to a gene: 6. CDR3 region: CASSLSGSDTDTQYF. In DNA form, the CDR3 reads TGTGCCAGCAGCCTTAGCGGGAGCGACACAGATACGCAGTATTTT.

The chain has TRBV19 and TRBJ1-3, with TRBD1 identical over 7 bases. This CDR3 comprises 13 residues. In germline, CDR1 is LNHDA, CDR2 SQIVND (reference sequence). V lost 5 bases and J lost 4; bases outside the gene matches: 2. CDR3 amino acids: CASSPGQGNTIYF. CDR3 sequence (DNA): TGTGCCAGTAGTCCGGGACAGGGAAACACCATATATTTT.

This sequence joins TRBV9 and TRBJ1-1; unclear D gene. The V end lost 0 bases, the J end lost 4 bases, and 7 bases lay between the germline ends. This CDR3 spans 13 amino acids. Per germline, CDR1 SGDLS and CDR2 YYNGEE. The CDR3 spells CASSVAASTEAFF. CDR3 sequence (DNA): TGTGCCAGCAGCGTAGCGGCGAGCACTGAAGCTTTCTTT. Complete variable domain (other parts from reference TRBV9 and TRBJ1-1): DSGVTQTPKHLITATGQRVTLRCSPRSGDLSVYWYQQSLDQGLQFLIQYYNGEERAKGNILERFSAQQFPDLHSELNLSSLELGDSALYFCASSVAASTEAFFGQGTRLTVV.

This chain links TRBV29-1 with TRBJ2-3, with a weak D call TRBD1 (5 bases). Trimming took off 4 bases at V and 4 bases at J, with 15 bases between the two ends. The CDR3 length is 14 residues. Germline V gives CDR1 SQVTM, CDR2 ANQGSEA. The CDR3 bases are TGCAGCGTTGTGTCTACGAGCAGGGCAGATACGCAGTATTTT. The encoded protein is CSVVSTSRADTQYF.

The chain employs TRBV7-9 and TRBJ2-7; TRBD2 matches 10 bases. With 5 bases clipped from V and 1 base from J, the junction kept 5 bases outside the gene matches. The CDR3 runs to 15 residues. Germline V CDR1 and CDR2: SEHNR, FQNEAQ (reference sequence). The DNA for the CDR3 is TGTGCCAGCAGCGCCGGGACTAGCGCATCCTACGAGCAGTACTTC. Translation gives CASSAGTSASYEQYF. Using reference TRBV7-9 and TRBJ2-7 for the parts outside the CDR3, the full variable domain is DTGVSQNPRHKITKRGQNVTFRCDPISEHNRLYWYRQTLGQGPEFLTYFQNEAQLEKSRLLSDRFSAERPKGSFSTLEIQRTEQGDSAMYLCASSAGTSASYEQYFGPGTRLTVT.

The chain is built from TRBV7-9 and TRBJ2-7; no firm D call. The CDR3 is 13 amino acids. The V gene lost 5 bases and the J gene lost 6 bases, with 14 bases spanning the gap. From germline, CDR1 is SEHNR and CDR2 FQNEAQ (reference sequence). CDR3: CASSPTRSGEQYF. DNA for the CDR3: TGTGCCAGCAGCCCCACTCGGAGTGGCGAGCAGTACTTC. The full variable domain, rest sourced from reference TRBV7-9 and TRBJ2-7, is DTGVSQNPRHKITKRGQNVTFRCDPISEHNRLYWYRQTLGQGPEFLTYFQNEAQLEKSRLLSDRFSAERPKGSFSTLEIQRTEQGDSAMYLCASSPTRSGEQYFGPGTRLTVT.

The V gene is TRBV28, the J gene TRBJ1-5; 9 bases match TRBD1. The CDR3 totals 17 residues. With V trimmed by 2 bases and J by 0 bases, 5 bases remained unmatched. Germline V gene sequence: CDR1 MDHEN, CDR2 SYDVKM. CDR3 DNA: TGTGCCAGCAGTTTACTCGACAGGGGGGATAGCAATCAGCCCCAGCATTTT. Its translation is CASSLLDRGDSNQPQHF.

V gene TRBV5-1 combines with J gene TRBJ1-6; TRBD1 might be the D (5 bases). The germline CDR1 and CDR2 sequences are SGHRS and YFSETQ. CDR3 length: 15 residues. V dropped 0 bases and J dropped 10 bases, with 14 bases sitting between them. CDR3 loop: CASSLVQGGRSPLHF. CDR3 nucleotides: TGCGCCAGCAGCTTGGTGCAGGGAGGCCGGTCACCCCTCCACTTT.

The CDR3 region has the DNA TGTGCCAGCAGCTTGGCCGGCAGGGCTGGTGGCTACACCTTC. It is translated as CASSLAGRAGGYTF. The chain joins TRBV5-5 to TRBJ1-2; weak D call: TRBD1 (5 bases). CDR1 and CDR2 (germline): SGHKS, YYEKEE (reference sequence). The CDR3 length is 14 residues. V dropped 0 bases and J dropped 7 bases, with 13 bases sitting between them.

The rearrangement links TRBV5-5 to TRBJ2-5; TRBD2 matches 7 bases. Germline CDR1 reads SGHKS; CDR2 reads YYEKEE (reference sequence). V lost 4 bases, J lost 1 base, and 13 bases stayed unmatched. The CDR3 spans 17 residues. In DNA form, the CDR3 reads TGTGCCAGCAGCCTCGGGAGGTTAATAGGCCTCCAAGAGACCCAGTACTTC. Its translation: CASSLGRLIGLQETQYF.

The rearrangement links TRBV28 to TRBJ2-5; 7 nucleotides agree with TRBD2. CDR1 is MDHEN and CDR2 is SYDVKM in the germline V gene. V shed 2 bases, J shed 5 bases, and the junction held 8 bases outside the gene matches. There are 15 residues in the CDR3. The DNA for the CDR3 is TGTGCCAGCAGTTTAGACGCGGGAGTCCTTGAGACCCAGTACTTC. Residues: CASSLDAGVLETQYF.

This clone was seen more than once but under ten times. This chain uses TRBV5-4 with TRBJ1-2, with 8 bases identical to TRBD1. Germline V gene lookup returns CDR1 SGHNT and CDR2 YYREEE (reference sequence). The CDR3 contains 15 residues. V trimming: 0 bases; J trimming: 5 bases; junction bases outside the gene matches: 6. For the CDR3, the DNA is TGTGCCAGCAGCTTGGTGGCAGGGGGCGTTTATGGCTACACCTTC. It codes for CASSLVAGGVYGYTF.

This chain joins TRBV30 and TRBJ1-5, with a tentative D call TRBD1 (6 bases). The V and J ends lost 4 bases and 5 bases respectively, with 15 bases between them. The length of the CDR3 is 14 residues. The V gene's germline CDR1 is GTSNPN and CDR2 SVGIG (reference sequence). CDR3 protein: CAWTSQGMYQPQHF. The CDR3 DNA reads TGTGCCTGGACCTCACAGGGCATGTATCAGCCCCAGCATTTT.

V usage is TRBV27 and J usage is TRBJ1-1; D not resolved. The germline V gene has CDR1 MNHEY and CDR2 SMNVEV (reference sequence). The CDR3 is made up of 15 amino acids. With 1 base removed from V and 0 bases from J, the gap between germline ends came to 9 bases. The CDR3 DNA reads TGTGCCAGCAGTTTATTAGCTGGGATGAACACTGAAGCTTTCTTT. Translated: CASSLLAGMNTEAFF.

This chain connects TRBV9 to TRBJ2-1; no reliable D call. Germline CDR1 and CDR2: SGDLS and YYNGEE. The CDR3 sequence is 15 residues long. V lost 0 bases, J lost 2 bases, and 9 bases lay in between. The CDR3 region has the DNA TGTGCCAGCAGCGTAGGTAGGGCCACCTACAATGAGCAGTTCTTC. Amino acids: CASSVGRATYNEQFF.

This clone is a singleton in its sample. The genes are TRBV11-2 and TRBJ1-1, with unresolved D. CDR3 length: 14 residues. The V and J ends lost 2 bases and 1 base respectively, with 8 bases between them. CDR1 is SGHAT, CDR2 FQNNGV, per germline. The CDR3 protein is CASSLYRKNTEAFF. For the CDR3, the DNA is TGTGCCAGCAGCTTATACAGAAAGAACACTGAAGCTTTCTTT. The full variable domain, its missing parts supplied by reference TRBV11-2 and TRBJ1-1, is EAGVAQSPRYKIIEKRQSVAFWCNPISGHATLYWYQQILGQGPKLLIQFQNNGVVDDSQLPKDRFSAERLKGVDSTLKIQPAKLEDSAVYLCASSLYRKNTEAFFGQGTRLTVV.

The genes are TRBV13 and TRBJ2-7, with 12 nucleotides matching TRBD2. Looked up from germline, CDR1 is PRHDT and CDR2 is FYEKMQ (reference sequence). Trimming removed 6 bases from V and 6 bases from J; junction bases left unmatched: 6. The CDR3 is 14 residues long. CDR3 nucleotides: TGTGCCAGCAGGTTTGGACTAGCGGGATTCGAGCAGTACTTC. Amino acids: CASRFGLAGFEQYF.